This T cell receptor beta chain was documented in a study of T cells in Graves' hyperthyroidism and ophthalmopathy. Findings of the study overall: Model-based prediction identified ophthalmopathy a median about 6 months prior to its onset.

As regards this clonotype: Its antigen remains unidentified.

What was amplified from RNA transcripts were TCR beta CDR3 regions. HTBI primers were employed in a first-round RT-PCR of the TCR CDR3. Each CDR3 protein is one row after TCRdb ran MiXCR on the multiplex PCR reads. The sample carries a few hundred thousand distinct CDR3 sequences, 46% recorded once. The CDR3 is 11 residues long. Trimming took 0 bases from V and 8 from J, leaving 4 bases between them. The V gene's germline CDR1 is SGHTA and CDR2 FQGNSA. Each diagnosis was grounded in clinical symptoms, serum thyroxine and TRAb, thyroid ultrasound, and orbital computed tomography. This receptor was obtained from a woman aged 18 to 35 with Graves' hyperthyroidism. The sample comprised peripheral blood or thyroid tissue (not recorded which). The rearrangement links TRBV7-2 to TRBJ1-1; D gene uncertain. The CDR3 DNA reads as TGTGCCAGCAGCTTAGCGAAGGAAGCTTTCTTT. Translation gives CASSLAKEAFF.